This is a list of T cell receptor beta chains from one sample in a study of identical twins. TCRdb recomputed calls from the 5' RACE reads with MiXCR, one row per CDR3 protein. This table has under 450,000 distinct CDR3 sequences, about 18% appearing once. The sample comprised naive T cells sorted from blood. The receptors were sampled from a man over 45 in good health. Each CDR3 is given with its conserved first and last residue. A D gene is named only where the DNA matches it firmly. Where a row states a size, it is once, few, many or the class of an expanded clone; other rows omit it.

J: TRBJ1-2
V: TRBV5-1
size: once
D: NA
DNA: TGCGCCAGCAGCGGGGAGGGACCGCATTATGGCTACACCTTC
CDR3: CASSGEGPHYGYTF

J: TRBJ2-5
V: TRBV6-5
size: few
D: NA
DNA: TGTGCCAGCAGTAATACGGGGGAGACCCAGTACTTC
CDR3: CASSNTGETQYF

J: TRBJ2-1
V: TRBV29-1
size: NA
D: TRBD2
DNA: TGCAGCGTTGGACTAGCGGGAGCCAATGAGCAGTTCTTC
CDR3: CSVGLAGANEQFF

J: TRBJ2-3
V: TRBV19
size: few
D: TRBD1
DNA: TGTGCCAGTAGGACAGGGGGGAGCACAGATACGCAGTATTTT
CDR3: CASRTGGSTDTQYF

J: TRBJ2-4
V: TRBV7-8
size: NA
D: TRBD2
DNA: TGTGCCAGCACCCCGGGGGGAGGGGTCCCCTGGGGGAAAAACATTCAGTACTTC
CDR3: CASTPGGGVPWGKNIQYF

J: TRBJ2-2
V: TRBV5-1
size: few
D: NA
DNA: TGCGCCAGCAGCTTGTTGGACGGGGAGCTGTTTTTT
CDR3: CASSLLDGELFF

J: TRBJ1-2
V: TRBV19
size: few
D: NA
DNA: TGTGCCAGTAGTATAGCCGGCCGGGGCTACACCTTC
CDR3: CASSIAGRGYTF

J: TRBJ1-4
V: TRBV7-8
size: many
D: NA
DNA: TGTGCCAGCAGCTCCTATCTAGGGAGTAATGAAAAACTGTTTTTT
CDR3: CASSSYLGSNEKLFF

J: TRBJ1-1
V: TRBV20-1
size: NA
D: NA
DNA: TGCAGTGCTAGTGATAATCTTGAAGCTTTCTTT
CDR3: CSASDNLEAFF

J: TRBJ2-7
V: TRBV7-9
size: few
D: NA
DNA: TGTGCCAGCAGCTTAGGCTTCCACGAGCAGTACTTC
CDR3: CASSLGFHEQYF